A selection of T cell receptor beta chains follows, all from one sample in a study of blood T cell repertoires in COVID-19. Repertoires were generated with immunoSEQ multiplex PCR, while TCRdb's copy carries only in-frame clones and drops some. The sample has some 250,000 clones; more than 75% are singletons. The sequenced sample was peripheral blood. Receptor source: a woman aged 40 to 50 who had recovered from COVID-19. CDR3s leave out the opening cysteine and the closing phenylalanine or tryptophan. Fields, in order: J gene, V gene, D gene, CDR3 protein. A D gene is named only where the DNA matches it firmly.

TRBJ1-2	TRBV27	-	ASSPLQGSGYT
TRBJ2-5	TRBV25-1	TRBD2	ASARGGGRARETQY
TRBJ1-1	TRBV18	TRBD1	ASSPPGTAMNTEAF
TRBJ1-1	TRBV14	-	ASSQDEWVRVNTEAF
TRBJ2-1	TRBV19	-	ASSIGLARSDEQF
TRBJ2-4	TRBV7-2	-	ASSFVGQGNIQY
TRBJ2-1	TRBV30	TRBD2	AWRRTSFASEQF
TRBJ1-1	TRBV27	-	ASSPARQGQRNTEAF
TRBJ1-1	TRBV4-2	-	ASSPAGLNTEAF
TRBJ1-2	TRBV29-1	TRBD1	SVGRGPDGYT